Below are 8 T cell receptor beta chains sequenced from a single sample in a study of neurological immune-mediated disorders. TCRdb reanalysed the 5' RACE reads using MiXCR and keeps one entry per CDR3 protein. The data contain some 54,000 distinct CDR3 sequences, about 10% of them singletons. The time point here: longitudinal time-point 1 (baseline). The sequenced sample consisted of PBMCs. Receptors were obtained from a male donor with HTLV-1-associated myelopathy (HAM/TSP).

In its sample, this clonotype was seen many times. This chain joins TRBV7-9 and TRBJ2-1; 8 bases map to TRBD2. Looked up from germline, CDR1 is SEHNR and CDR2 is FQNEAQ (reference sequence). This CDR3 spans 16 amino acids. V lost 1 base to trimming and J lost 2 bases; unmatched junction nucleotides: 4. The CDR3 DNA reads TGTGCCAGCAGCTTAGGATTAGCGGGGACCTACAATGAGCAGTTCTTC. Protein sequence: CASSLGLAGTYNEQFF. Based on the CDR3 plus reference TRBV7-9 and TRBJ2-1, the full variable domain is DTGVSQNPRHKITKRGQNVTFRCDPISEHNRLYWYRQTLGQGPEFLTYFQNEAQLEKSRLLSDRFSAERPKGSFSTLEIQRTEQGDSAMYLCASSLGLAGTYNEQFFGPGTRLTVL.

A word on this clonotype: This may be a read error, as it is one base from a much larger clone. The chain joins TRBV20-1 to TRBJ1-1; TRBD1 might be the D (6 bases). Germline assignment: CDR1 DFQATT and CDR2 SNEGSKA (reference sequence). The CDR3 contains 13 residues. V lost 8 bases and J 4 bases, leaving 17 bases between the germline ends. In DNA, the CDR3 is TGCAGTAGCAAGAGGGGGGAGGGCACTGAAGCTTTCTTT. Its translation is CSSKRGEGTEAFF.

There are many counts of this clonotype. The CDR3 region is CSVPPTRNHEKLFF. CDR3 DNA sequence: TGCAGTGTACCCCCGACGCGCAACCACGAAAAACTGTTTTTT. The chain has TRBV20-1 and TRBJ1-4; D uncertain. The CDR3 loop spans 14 amino acids. Germline CDR1 is DFQATT and CDR2 is SNEGSKA (reference sequence). V was pared by 7 bases and J by 8 bases, with 20 bases between.

This clonotype has ten or more counts. The gene calls are TRBV5-1 and TRBJ2-1, with D possibly TRBD1 on 6 matching bases. The CDR3 is 15 residues long. In germline, CDR1 is SGHRS, CDR2 YFSETQ. Trimming stripped 0 bases from V and 4 bases from J, with 11 bases between. CDR3 amino acids: CASSLVRTDYNEQFF. The CDR3 DNA reads as TGCGCCAGCAGCTTGGTGAGGACAGATTACAATGAGCAGTTCTTC.

This clonotype showed up many times. The chain employs TRBV5-1 and TRBJ1-2; no reliable D call. Trimming shortened V by 0 bases and J by 6 bases, and 9 bases separated the two germline ends. There are 13 residues in the CDR3. CDR1 is SGHRS, CDR2 YFSETQ, per germline. For the CDR3, the DNA is TGCGCCAGCAGCTTGGGGTGGACTGATGGCTACACCTTC. It specifies CASSLGWTDGYTF.

This clonotype was detected ten times or more. The chain has TRBV5-1 and TRBJ2-3; no clear D. The CDR3 spans 15 residues. Germline CDR1 reads SGHRS; CDR2 reads YFSETQ. Trimming took off 6 bases at V and 3 bases at J, with 17 bases between the two ends. Here the CDR3 reads CASKSNSPLTDTQYF. CDR3 nucleotides: TGCGCCAGCAAATCTAACTCGCCCCTTACAGATACGCAGTATTTT.

Relative to its sample, this clonotype is medium-sized. The chain has TRBV24-1 and TRBJ2-3; D uncertain. From germline, CDR1 is KGHDR and CDR2 SFDVKD. The CDR3 length is 13 residues. V was trimmed by 7 bases and J by 0 bases, leaving 7 bases between them. DNA of the CDR3: TGTGCCACCAGAAGCGACAGCACAGATACGCAGTATTTT. Translation: CATRSDSTDTQYF.

This clonotype was detected ten times or more. This chain connects TRBV3-1 to TRBJ1-1; maybe TRBD1 (5 bases). V lost 3 bases to trimming and J lost 4 bases, with 12 bases between them. CDR1 and CDR2 (germline): LGHDT, YNNKEL (reference sequence). This CDR3 region has 14 residues. The CDR3 bases are TGTGCCAGCAGCCAGCTTGGACAAGGCACTGAAGCTTTCTTT. This sequence encodes CASSQLGQGTEAFF.